This TCR beta chain was retrieved from a study of glioma-infiltrating T cells after dendritic cell vaccination. This CDR3 is 16 amino acids long. V was clipped by 4 bases and J by 4 bases; unmatched bases: 7. Germline lookup yields CDR1 SGHNT and CDR2 YYREEE (reference sequence). TCRdb's copy holds only in-frame clones and misses some; the assay was immunoSEQ multiplex PCR. The sample consists of about 30,000 clones, approximately 91% of them appearing once. The sample consisted of blood, taken before dendritic cell vaccination. This chain uses TRBV5-4 with TRBJ2-5; 13 bases are shared with TRBD2. This receptor was obtained from a human donor with glioblastoma. The CDR3 region is CASSPGTSGARETQYF. The CDR3 DNA follows: TGTGCCAGCAGCCCCGGGACTAGCGGGGCGAGAGAGACCCAGTACTTC.